This TCR beta chain stems from a study of long-term antiretroviral therapy in people with HIV. Broader study findings: When set beside controls, HIV repertoires had CDR3 length ranges that were narrower.

Note on this clone: The antigen is unknown.

They ran version v3.0 of the immunoSEQ assay at survey level. Assay: immunoSEQ multiplex PCR; the TCRdb copy retains only in-frame clones and omits some. The data contain fewer than 30,000 clones, around 79% of them singletons. The CDR3 length is 10 residues. Germline V lookup: CDR1 GTSNPN, CDR2 SVGIG (reference sequence). Between the trimmed V and J ends, which lost 4 bases and 11 bases, there was a span of 11 bases. The sample here was unsorted PBMCs, taken 1.1 years before starting antiretroviral therapy. The chain is built from TRBV30 and TRBJ1-1; no firm D call. The sequence came from a woman in her twenties or thirties with HIV. Here the CDR3 reads CAWNQERAFF. The CDR3 nucleotides read TGTGCCTGGAACCAGGAAAGGGCTTTCTTT. Full variable domain (rest looked up from reference TRBV30 and TRBJ1-1): SQTIHQWPATLVQPVGSPLSLECTVEGTSNPNLYWYRQAAGRGLQLLFYSVGIGQISSEVPQNLSASRPQDRQFILSSKKLLLSDSGFYLCAWNQERAFFGQGTRLTVV.